This T cell receptor (beta chain) was observed in a study of T cell responses to AZD1222 COVID-19 vaccine. Produced via immunoSEQ multiplex PCR; TCRdb's table is partial and in-frame only. The top ten hold about 4.3% of the sample, which has some 120,000 clones, 75% to 90% seen once. This receptor was identified in an adult who received the AZD1222 COVID-19 vaccine. The material sequenced was peripheral blood, taken 28 days after the second AZD1222 dose.

The chain's CDR3 is CASGAQGTEAFF. The CDR3 coding sequence is TGTGCGTCGGGGGCGCAGGGCACTGAAGCTTTCTTT. This chain links TRBV30 with TRBJ1-1; the D gene is possibly TRBD1 (6 bases). The CDR3 totals 12 residues. CDR1 GTSNPN and CDR2 SVGIG come from the germline V gene (reference sequence).